The present entry profiles one TCR beta chain with its context. What this receptor recognizes is not known. Base qualities were left out, and no much larger clone turns up one base away. This sample was included in a study of blood T cell repertoires in COVID-19 (dated by TCRdb to 2020 to 2022). Study-wide context: The collaborator samples originated in the United States, Italy and Spain and spanned the acute and convalescent phases of COVID-19. The prospective study material was composed of cDNA or gDNA derived from T cells, B-cell-depleted T cells, or PBMCs. Deeply sampled blood TCRbeta repertoires from subjects exposed to, actively infected with, or recovered from COVID-19 were included in the dataset. A freely available public database, intended as a resource for researchers studying the immune response to SARS-CoV-2, is where the repertoires were released. The samples were drawn from two sources: the first 160 participants of the ongoing ImmuneRACE study, and approximately 1,300 subjects contributed by 6 global collaborators. A de-identified subject ID, COVID-19 status, age in years and sex were almost always included in the sample metadata. Where available, HLA class I and class II types were taken from metadata supplied by the sample provider and were not determined by assay-based typing.

Here is what the overall study found, with its caveats: Clinical and demographic metadata were provided uncurated, with the amount varying by source and participant.

Whole blood was collected in K2EDTA tubes by collaborating institutions according to the institutions' own protocols. For TCRbeta analysis, collaborator samples were shipped as frozen whole blood, as isolated PBMCs, or as DNA extracted from either sample type. TCRbeta CDR3 regions were amplified from genomic DNA using the immunoSEQ Assay, a bias-controlled multiplex PCR. Processing in the source paper ran as follows. The number of nucleated cells in each sample was estimated from the amplification of reference gene primers within the assay. Sequence reads were collapsed and filtered to measure the absolute abundance of every unique TCRbeta CDR3 rearrangement. For each sample, productive Simpson clonality was calculated as the square root of Simpson's diversity index over productive rearrangements. Not all clones reach the TCRdb copy of this immuneACCESS table, which keeps in-frame sequences only. Checked studies attribute under half of the gap to unresolved V genes and leave the rest unexplained. For V, J and clone size, that table is used; D and trimming come from the DNA. This sample has roughly 100,000 clones in its table, and more than 80% of those were observed once. The ten largest clones add up to about 11% of the sample.

This sequence was found in a human donor in a cohort sampled during active COVID-19. Sequencing input: peripheral blood.

CDR3 sequence: CASSPPRQQETQYF. The DNA is as follows: TGTGCCAGCTCACCACCGAGACAGCAAGAGACCCAGTACTTC. The V and J segments used are TRBV18 and TRBJ2-5, and possibly TRBD1, on 5 matching bases. The CDR3 spans 14 residues, from the cysteine through the phenylalanine. Left in the record is the CDR3 DNA by itself, 42 bases read in frame from the first base. The trim is 0 bases for V and 2 bases for J, with a gap of 7 bases between the germline ends. CDR1 and CDR2 were assigned from the germline V gene as KGHSH and LQKENI.